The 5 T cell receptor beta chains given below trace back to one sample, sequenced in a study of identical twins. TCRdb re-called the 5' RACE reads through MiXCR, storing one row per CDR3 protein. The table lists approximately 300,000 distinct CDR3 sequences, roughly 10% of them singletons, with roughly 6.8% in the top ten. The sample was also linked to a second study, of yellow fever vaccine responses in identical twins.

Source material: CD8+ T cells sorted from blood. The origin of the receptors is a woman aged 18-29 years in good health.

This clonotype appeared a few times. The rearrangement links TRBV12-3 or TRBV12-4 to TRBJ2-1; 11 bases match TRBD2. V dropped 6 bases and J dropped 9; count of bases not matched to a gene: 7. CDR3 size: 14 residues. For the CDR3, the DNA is TGTGCCAGCAGAATACTAGCGGGAGATTTTGAGCAGTTCTTC. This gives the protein CASRILAGDFEQFF.

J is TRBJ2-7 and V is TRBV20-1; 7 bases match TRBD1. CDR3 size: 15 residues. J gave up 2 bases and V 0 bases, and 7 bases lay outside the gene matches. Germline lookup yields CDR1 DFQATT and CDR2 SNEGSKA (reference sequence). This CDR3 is CSARDSQGITYEQYF. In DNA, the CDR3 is TGCAGTGCTAGAGATTCACAGGGGATAACCTACGAGCAGTACTTC.

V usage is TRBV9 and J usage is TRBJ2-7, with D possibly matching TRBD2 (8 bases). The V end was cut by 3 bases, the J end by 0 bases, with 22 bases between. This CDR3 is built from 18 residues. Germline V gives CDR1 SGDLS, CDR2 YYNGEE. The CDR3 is CASSGSGTETGSSYEQYF. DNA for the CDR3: TGTGCCAGCAGCGGTAGCGGGACAGAGACCGGCAGCTCCTACGAGCAGTACTTC.

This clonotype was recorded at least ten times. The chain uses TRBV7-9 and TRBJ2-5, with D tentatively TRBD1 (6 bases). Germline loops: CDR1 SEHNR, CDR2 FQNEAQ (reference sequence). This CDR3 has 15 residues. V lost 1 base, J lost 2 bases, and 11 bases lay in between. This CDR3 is CASSLGPGQQETQYF. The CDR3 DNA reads TGTGCCAGCAGCTTAGGTCCCGGACAGCAAGAGACCCAGTACTTC.

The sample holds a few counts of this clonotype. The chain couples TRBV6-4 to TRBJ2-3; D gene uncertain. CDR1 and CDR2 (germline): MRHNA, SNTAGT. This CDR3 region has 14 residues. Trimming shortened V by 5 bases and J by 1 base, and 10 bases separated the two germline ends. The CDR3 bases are TGTGCCAGCAGTAGGTCGGGCGGCACAGATACGCAGTATTTT. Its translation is CASSRSGGTDTQYF.